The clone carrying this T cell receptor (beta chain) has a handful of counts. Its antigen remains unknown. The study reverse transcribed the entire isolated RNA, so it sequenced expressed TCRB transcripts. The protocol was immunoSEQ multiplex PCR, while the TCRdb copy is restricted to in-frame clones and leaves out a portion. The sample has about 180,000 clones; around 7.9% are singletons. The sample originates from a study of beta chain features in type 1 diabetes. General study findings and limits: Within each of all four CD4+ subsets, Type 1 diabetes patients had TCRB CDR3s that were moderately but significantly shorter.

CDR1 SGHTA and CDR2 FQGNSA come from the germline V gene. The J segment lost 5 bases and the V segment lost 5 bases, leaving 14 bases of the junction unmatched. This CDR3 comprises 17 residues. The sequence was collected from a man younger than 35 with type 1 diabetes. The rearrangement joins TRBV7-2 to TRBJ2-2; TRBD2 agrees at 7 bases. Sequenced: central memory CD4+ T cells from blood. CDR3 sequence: CASSLRRTRESTGELFF. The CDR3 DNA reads TGTGCCAGCAGCCTACGTCGAACGCGGGAGAGTACCGGGGAGCTGTTTTTT.